This TCR beta chain was obtained from a study of blood T cell repertoires in COVID-19. This clone was counted a few times. Here immunoSEQ multiplex PCR was the method, and the copy in TCRdb shows in-frame clones only, minus some. Of about 89,000 clones in the sample, around 80% are singletons; the top ten hold 8.5% to 12%. Between the trimmed V and J ends, which lost 5 bases and 6 bases, there was a span of 8 bases. Germline V CDR1 and CDR2: MNHGY, SVAAGI. This CDR3 is built from 12 residues. Source material: peripheral blood. V usage is TRBV6-9 and J usage is TRBJ1-5; possibly TRBD1 for D (5 bases). The receptor's source is a man in his sixties or seventies with acute or convalescent COVID-19. CDR3 sequence reads: CASSGAPQPQHF. CDR3 coding DNA: TGTGCCAGCAGTGGGGCCCCTCAGCCCCAGCATTTT.